This T cell receptor beta chain was sequenced for a study of OX40 agonist ivuxolimab in advanced cancers. Regarding the study as a whole: Clones of CD4+ and CD8+ blood T cells grew by week 6 at doses of 0.1 to 3.0 mg/kg. Expanded clones were, on average, more numerous in CD8+ T cells than in CD4+.

A word on this clone: Its antigen is still unknown.

Clones were sequenced by immunoSEQ multiplex PCR, and TCRdb holds only the in-frame ones, with some missing. The sample contains fewer than 65,000 clones, around 91% of which appear only once. CDR3 size: 15 residues. Trimming removed 0 bases at V and 5 bases at J, with 15 bases between. The germline V gene encodes CDR1 SGHRS and CDR2 YFSETQ. The chain joins TRBV5-1 to TRBJ2-7; no definite D call. Sequences were derived from CD4+ or CD8+ T cells sorted from blood, sampled in a trial of the OX40 agonist ivuxolimab. This TCR was recovered from an adult with an advanced solid tumor such as melanoma, head and neck, liver or kidney cancer. The CDR3 spells CASSLALPRNHEQYF. The DNA for the CDR3 is TGCGCCAGCAGCTTGGCACTGCCGCGAAACCACGAGCAGTACTTC.